The sequence of this T cell receptor beta chain was determined in a study of blood T cells in healthy people across ages. For the study at large: Per every two T cells, about one barcoded beta molecule was captured by template switching.

This clonotype was counted at least ten times. What it recognizes is unknown. A second PCR, run for roughly 7 to 12 cycles, used a sample-barcoded 5' primer plus a J-beta primer mix. MiXCR, run by TCRdb on the 5' RACE reads, gives a single entry per CDR3 protein. The data show about 1.7 million distinct CDR3 sequences, about 28% seen once. CDR3 length equals 14 residues. J was trimmed by 6 bases and V by 6 bases; bases with no gene match: 7. CDR1 and CDR2 from the germline V gene are LNHNV and YYDKDF (reference sequence). Broader study findings: Whereas aged donors had fewer naive CD4+ cells, long-lived donors had more of them and higher diversity.

Sequencing was carried out using blood. V is TRBV15 and J is TRBJ2-1; TRBD2 matches 8 bases. This clonotype was obtained from a woman aged 25 to 45 in good health. CDR3 DNA sequence: TGTGCCACCAGGCAGCCGGGGGGGCGCAATGAGCAGTTCTTC. This gives the protein CATRQPGGRNEQFF.